The sequence of this TCR beta chain was determined in a study of blood T cell repertoires in COVID-19. The data were produced by immunoSEQ multiplex PCR, yet TCRdb's version contains in-frame clones alone and is incomplete. The sample includes 190,000 or so clones, about 86% of them seen just once. There are 15 residues in the CDR3. CDR1 is LGHDT and CDR2 is YNNKEL in the germline V gene (reference sequence). V lost 0 bases and J lost 8, with 16 bases in between. The sequenced sample consisted of peripheral blood. The V gene is TRBV3-1 (or the pseudogene TRBV3-2), the J gene TRBJ2-5; D may be TRBD1 (5 bases). This receptor was identified in a woman aged 18-30 years who had recovered from COVID-19. As DNA, the CDR3 is TGTGCCAGCAGCCAAGATATAGGGGTTGGGGAAACCCAGTACTTC. Its protein is CASSQDIGVGETQYF.